This record concerns one T cell receptor beta chain sequence. Antigen unknown. The CDR3 totals 16 residues. The V segment lost 6 bases and the J segment 0 bases; nucleotides outside the gene matches: 9. Germline lookup yields CDR1 MNHEY and CDR2 SVGEGT. This entry is derived from a study of response to subunit inactivated influenza vaccine. Study-wide results and limits: After each seasonal influenza vaccination, few new T cells are recruited, the authors suggested.

In TCRdb, the RT-PCR reads were re-called with MiXCR into one record per CDR3 protein. Here the sample spans 500,000 to 650,000 distinct CDR3 sequences, approximately 7.7% being singletons. This chain uses TRBV6-2 or TRBV6-3 with TRBJ1-2; 8 bases line up with TRBD1. The material sequenced was PBMCs from blood, taken 23 months after vaccination. This clonotype was obtained from a man between 50 and 69 years old who received an inactivated influenza vaccine. The CDR3 is CASRGNLGQANYGYTF. CDR3 sequence (DNA): TGTGCCAGCAGAGGCAACCTGGGACAGGCTAACTATGGCTACACCTTC.